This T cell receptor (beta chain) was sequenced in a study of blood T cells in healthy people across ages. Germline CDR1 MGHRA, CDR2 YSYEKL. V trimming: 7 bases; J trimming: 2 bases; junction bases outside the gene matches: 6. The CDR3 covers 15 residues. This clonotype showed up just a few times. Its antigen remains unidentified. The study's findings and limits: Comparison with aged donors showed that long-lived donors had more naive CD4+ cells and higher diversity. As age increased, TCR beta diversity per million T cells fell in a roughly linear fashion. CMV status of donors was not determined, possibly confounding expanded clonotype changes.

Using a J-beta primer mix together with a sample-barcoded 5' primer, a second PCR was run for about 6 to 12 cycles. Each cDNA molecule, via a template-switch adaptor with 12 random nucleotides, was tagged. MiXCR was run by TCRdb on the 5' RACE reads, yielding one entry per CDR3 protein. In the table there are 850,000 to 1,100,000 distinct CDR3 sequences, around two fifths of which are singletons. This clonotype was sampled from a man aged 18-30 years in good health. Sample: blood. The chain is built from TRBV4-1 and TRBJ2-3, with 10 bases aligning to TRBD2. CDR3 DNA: TGCGCCAGCACTCGAGGACTAGCGGTCACAGATACGCAGTATTTT. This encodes CASTRGLAVTDTQYF.